The source of this TCR beta chain is a study of shared clonotypes between healthy human individuals. Findings and limits, study-wide: Sequencing depth was expected to affect clonotype sharing among donors.

The CDR3 length is 16 residues. Germline-derived CDR1 and CDR2 are SGDLS and YYNGEE. V shed 0 bases and J shed 2 bases, with 12 bases lying between them. Data came from immunoSEQ multiplex PCR; TCRdb stores just in-frame clones and leaves some out. The sample lists around 340,000 clones, more than 60% seen once, with under 11% in the top ten. Regarding this clone: Its antigen is not known. This same CDR3 is encoded by further DNA sequences in the sample.

The clonotype originates from a man aged 25 to 40 in good health. Specimen: memory CD4+ T cells sorted from blood. As for subset: CD45RA-negative fraction. The chain employs TRBV9 and TRBJ2-1, with D possibly TRBD2 on 6 matching bases. Here the CDR3 DNA reads TGTGCCAGCAGCGTAGCGGTGGGAGGAACCTACAATGAGCAGTTCTTC. It specifies CASSVAVGGTYNEQFF.